The clone carrying this TCR beta chain occurred many times. The data are from a study of blood T cells in healthy people across ages. A J-beta primer mix and a sample-barcoded 5' primer were used in a second PCR of about 7 to 12 cycles. TCRdb used MiXCR to reprocess the 5' RACE reads, holding one entry per CDR3 protein. The data show hundreds of thousands of distinct CDR3 sequences, with around three fifths seen just once and around 37% held by the top ten. Healthy Russian Caucasian donors spanned ages about 6 to 90 years. The V segment lost 3 bases and the J segment 1 base; nucleotides outside the gene matches: 2. This CDR3 comprises 14 residues.

The clonotype was recovered from a man aged 60 to 75 in good health. The source material was blood. This sequence joins TRBV12-3 or TRBV12-4 and TRBJ2-5, with 7 positions matching TRBD2. CDR3 in amino acids: CASSFGGGQETQYF. Written as DNA, the CDR3 is TGTGCCAGCAGTTTCGGCGGGGGCCAAGAGACCCAGTACTTC.